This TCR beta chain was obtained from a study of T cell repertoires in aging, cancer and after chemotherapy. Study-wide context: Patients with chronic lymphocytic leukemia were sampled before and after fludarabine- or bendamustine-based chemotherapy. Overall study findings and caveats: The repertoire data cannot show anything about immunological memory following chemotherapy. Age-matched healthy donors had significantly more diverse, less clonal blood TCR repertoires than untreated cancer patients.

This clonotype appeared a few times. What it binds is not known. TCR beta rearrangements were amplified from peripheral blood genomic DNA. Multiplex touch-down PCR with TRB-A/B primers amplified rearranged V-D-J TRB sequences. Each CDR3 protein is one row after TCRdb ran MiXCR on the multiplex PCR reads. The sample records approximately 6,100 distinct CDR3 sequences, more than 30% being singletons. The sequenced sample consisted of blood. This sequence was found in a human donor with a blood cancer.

The CDR3 protein is CASSTPGTNTEAFF. The CDR3 DNA follows: TGTGCCAGTAGCACTCCGGGGACGAACACTGAAGCTTTCTTT. The V call is TRBV19, the J call TRBJ1-1; TRBD1 might be the D (5 bases). CDR3 length: 14 amino acids. CDR1 and CDR2 (germline): LNHDA, SQIVND (reference sequence). Trimming pared 6 bases from V and 1 base from J, leaving 12 bases between. The full variable domain, in which reference TRBV19 and TRBJ1-1 provide the parts outside the CDR3, is DGGITQSPKYLFRKEGQNVTLSCEQNLNHDAMYWYRQDPGQGLRLIYYSQIVNDFQKGDIAEGYSVSREKKESFPLTVTSAQKNPTAFYLCASSTPGTNTEAFFGQGTRLTVV.